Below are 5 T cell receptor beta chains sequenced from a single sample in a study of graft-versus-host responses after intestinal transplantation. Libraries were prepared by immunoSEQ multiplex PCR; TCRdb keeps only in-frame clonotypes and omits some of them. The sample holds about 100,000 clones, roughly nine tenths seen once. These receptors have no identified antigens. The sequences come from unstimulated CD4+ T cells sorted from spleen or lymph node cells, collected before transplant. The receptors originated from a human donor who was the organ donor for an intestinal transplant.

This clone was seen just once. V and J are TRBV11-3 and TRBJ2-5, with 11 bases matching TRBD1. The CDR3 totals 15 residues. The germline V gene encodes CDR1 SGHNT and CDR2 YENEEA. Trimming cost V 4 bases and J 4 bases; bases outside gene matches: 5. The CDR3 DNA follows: TGTGCCAGCAGCTCTAGGGGGACAGGGGGAGAGACCCAGTACTTC. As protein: CASSSRGTGGETQYF.

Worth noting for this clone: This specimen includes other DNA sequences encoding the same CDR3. The CDR3 sequence is CASSLGASTDTQYF. CDR3 nucleotides: TGCGCCAGCAGCTTGGGGGCTAGCACAGATACGCAGTATTTT. The chain employs TRBV5-1 and TRBJ2-3; D remains ambiguous. This CDR3 is built from 14 residues. Per the germline V gene, CDR1 is SGHRS and CDR2 is YFSETQ. Trimming took 0 bases from V and 0 from J, leaving 5 bases between them.

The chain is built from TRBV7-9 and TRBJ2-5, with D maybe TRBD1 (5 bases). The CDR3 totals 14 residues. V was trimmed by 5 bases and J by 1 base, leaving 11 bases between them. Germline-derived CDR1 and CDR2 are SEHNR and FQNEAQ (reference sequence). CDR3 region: CASSPGHPQETQYF. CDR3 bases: TGTGCCAGCAGCCCCGGACACCCCCAAGAGACCCAGTACTTC.

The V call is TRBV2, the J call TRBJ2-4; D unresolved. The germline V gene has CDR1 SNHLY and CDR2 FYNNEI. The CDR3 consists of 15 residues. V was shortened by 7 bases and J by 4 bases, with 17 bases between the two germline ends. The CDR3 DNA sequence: TGTGCCAGCACCCTATTGGCATCAGTTAAAAACATTCAGTACTTC. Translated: CASTLLASVKNIQYF.

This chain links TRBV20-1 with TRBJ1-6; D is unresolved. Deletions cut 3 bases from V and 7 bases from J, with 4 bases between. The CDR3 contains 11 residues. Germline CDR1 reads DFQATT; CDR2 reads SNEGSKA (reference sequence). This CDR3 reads CSARTNSPLHF. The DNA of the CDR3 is TGCAGTGCTAGGACAAATTCACCCCTCCACTTT.